This T cell receptor (beta chain) appears in the sequencing data of a study of blood T cell dynamics during melanoma immunotherapy. Germline V lookup: CDR1 MDHEN, CDR2 SYDVKM. The germline V and J ends were trimmed by 2 bases and 1 base, with 6 bases remaining between them. The length of the CDR3 is 15 residues. Time point defined: pre-treatment baseline. Patients with prior systemic cancer treatment, concomitant immunosuppressants, or other active malignancies were excluded. A fixed DNA input of 350 ng was used per bulk PBMC sample. The data were produced by immunoSEQ multiplex PCR, yet TCRdb's version contains in-frame clones alone and is incomplete. The sample has some 9,900 clones, roughly 90% seen once.

Specimen: blood, collected from a patient treated with checkpoint blockade. The chain uses TRBV28 and TRBJ2-6; D is perhaps TRBD2 (6 bases). This receptor was identified in a human donor with melanoma. The CDR3 region has the DNA TGTGCCAGCAGTTTAGGGGGGTCTGGGGCCAACGTCCTGACTTTC. It is translated as CASSLGGSGANVLTF.